The 19 T cell receptor beta chains below were found in one sample sequenced in a study of identifying expanded T cells in peripheral blood. Assay: immunoSEQ multiplex PCR; the TCRdb copy retains only in-frame clones and omits some. The sample holds 120,000 or so clones, over 65% seen once. The sequenced sample consisted of blood. These receptors were obtained from a person aged 18-69 years in good health.

The rearrangement links TRBV5-4 to TRBJ1-1; the D is unclear. Trimming left V 3 bases short and J 0 bases short, with 9 bases between. Germline lookup yields CDR1 SGHNT and CDR2 YYREEE (reference sequence). The length of the CDR3 is 14 residues. CDR3 amino acids: CASSSVFMNTEAFF. DNA of the CDR3: TGTGCCAGCAGCTCCGTCTTCATGAACACTGAAGCTTTCTTT.

In regard to this clone: This sample also contains other DNA sequences that code for the same CDR3. The chain carries TRBV18 and TRBJ2-5; D tentatively reads TRBD1 or TRBD2 (7 bases each). CDR1 and CDR2 (germline): KGHSH, LQKENI. This CDR3 has 13 residues. The ends were cut back, 3 bases at V and 5 bases at J, with 10 bases in the middle. CDR3 bases: TGTGCCAGCTCACCCCAGGGGGGGGAGACCCAGTACTTC. Translating gives CASSPQGGETQYF.

The chain couples TRBV18 to TRBJ2-5; unclear D gene. Germline loops: CDR1 KGHSH, CDR2 LQKENI. V was shortened by 0 bases and J by 1 base, with 0 bases between the two germline ends. This CDR3 contains 12 residues. The CDR3 DNA follows: TGTGCCAGCTCACCACCCCAAGAGACCCAGTACTTC. Protein: CASSPPQETQYF.

CDR3 coding DNA: TGTGCCAGCAGCTTGTATCCAGTACCCTATACTAACTATGGCTACACCTTC. This gives the protein CASSLYPVPYTNYGYTF. This chain connects TRBV5-4 to TRBJ1-2, with D hard to call. Looked up from germline, CDR1 is SGHNT and CDR2 is YYREEE (reference sequence). The CDR3 has 17 residues. Trimming stripped 1 base from V and 0 bases from J, with 16 bases between.

The gene calls are TRBV7-9 and TRBJ1-4; no definite D call. CDR3 length: 15 amino acids. Germline V gene lookup returns CDR1 SEHNR and CDR2 FQNEAQ (reference sequence). V was cut by 5 bases and J by 6 bases, with 16 bases left in between. In DNA form, the CDR3 reads TGTGCCAGCAGCACTACATTCCTTCGGGATGAAAAACTGTTTTTT. Residues: CASSTTFLRDEKLFF.

The genes are TRBV11-3 and TRBJ2-7; D is unclear. V was cut by 3 bases and J by 4 bases, with 13 bases left in between. Per the germline V gene, CDR1 is SGHNT and CDR2 is YENEEA. The CDR3 extends over 14 amino acids. As DNA, the CDR3 is TGTGCCAGCAGCTTCGCCTCGTTCAATTACGAGCAGTACTTC. It yields the protein CASSFASFNYEQYF.

The J gene is TRBJ1-2, the V gene TRBV30; D gene unclear. Deletions cut 4 bases from V and 8 bases from J, with 14 bases between. CDR3 length: 12 residues. Germline V gene lookup returns CDR1 GTSNPN and CDR2 SVGIG (reference sequence). CDR3 nucleotide sequence: TGTGCCTGGATGAGAAGGGCCGGGGGCTACACCTTC. This gives the protein CAWMRRAGGYTF.

V usage is TRBV4-1 and J usage is TRBJ2-1; D possibly corresponds to TRBD1 (5 bases). CDR3 length equals 13 residues. Germline loops: CDR1 MGHRA, CDR2 YSYEKL. Trimming cost V 0 bases and J 9 bases, with 9 bases left between them. CDR3 loop: CASSQEGVGEQFF. Written as DNA, the CDR3 is TGCGCCAGCAGCCAAGAAGGGGTGGGTGAGCAGTTCTTC.

The chain combines TRBV5-6 with TRBJ1-6; perhaps TRBD1 as D (5 bases). Germline CDR1 and CDR2: SGHDT and YYEEEE. The CDR3 runs 16 residues. V lost 1 base and J 7 bases, leaving 15 bases between the germline ends. CDR3 nucleotides: TGTGCCAGCAGCTTGAAGGGGACCCTGGGCAATTCACCCCTCCACTTT. Translating gives CASSLKGTLGNSPLHF. Supplemented by reference TRBV5-6 and TRBJ1-6, the full variable domain reads DAGVTQSPTHLIKTRGQQVTLRCSPKSGHDTVSWYQQALGQGPQFIFQYYEEEERQRGNFPDRFSGHQFPNYSSELNVNALLLGDSALYLCASSLKGTLGNSPLHFGNGTRLTVT.

The chain uses TRBV7-6 and TRBJ2-7; 14 bases are shared with TRBD2. Germline loops: CDR1 SGHVS, CDR2 FNYEAQ. V trimming: 0 bases; J trimming: 1 base; junction bases outside the gene matches: 5. This CDR3 region has 18 residues. The CDR3 protein is CASSLAPGTSGGSYEQYF. In DNA form, the CDR3 reads TGTGCCAGCAGCTTAGCGCCGGGGACTAGCGGGGGATCCTACGAGCAGTACTTC.

This sequence joins TRBV10-3 and TRBJ2-1; D gene ambiguous. Per germline, CDR1 ENHRY and CDR2 SYGVKD. This CDR3 contains 14 residues. V shed 3 bases and J shed 10 bases, with 16 bases lying between them. CDR3 in amino acids: CAISDTALGIEQFF. The CDR3 region has the DNA TGTGCCATCAGTGATACCGCGTTGGGAATCGAGCAGTTCTTC.

The chain joins TRBV6-5 to TRBJ1-2, with TRBD1 matching 9 bases. The CDR3 runs 12 residues. Trimming at V came to 7 bases and at J to 8 bases, leaving 5 bases not matched to a gene. Germline V gives CDR1 MNHEY, CDR2 SVGAGI. This CDR3 reads CASTAQGAGYTF. The CDR3 DNA reads TGTGCCAGCACCGCACAGGGGGCCGGCTACACCTTC.

This clone showed up just once. This chain joins TRBV2 and TRBJ2-7; D gene unclear. The CDR3 totals 15 residues. Germline V gene sequence: CDR1 SNHLY, CDR2 FYNNEI. V gave up 8 bases and J gave up 5 bases, with 22 bases separating them. The CDR3 is CASYGPQEPSDEQYF. The DNA of the CDR3 is TGTGCCAGCTATGGCCCCCAGGAACCCAGTGACGAGCAGTACTTC.

For the CDR3, the DNA is TGCGCCAGCAGCCAAGGCTACACCTTC. This encodes CASSQGYTF. This chain connects TRBV1 to TRBJ1-2. TRBV1 has pseudogene status. The CDR3 sequence is 9 residues long.

CDR3 DNA: TGTGCCAGCAGTGAAGGCTCCCCGTTCGAAAAACTGTTTTTT. Protein product: CASSEGSPFEKLFF. The chain carries TRBV6-1 and TRBJ1-4; D ambiguous. Germline CDR1 reads MNHNS; CDR2 reads SASEGT. The CDR3 spans 14 residues. The ends were cut back, 1 base at V and 8 bases at J, with 11 bases in the middle.

This sequence joins TRBV6-1 and TRBJ1-5, with 11 bases identical to TRBD1. J was trimmed by 2 bases and V by 3 bases; bases with no gene match: 9. The CDR3 totals 18 residues. CDR1 MNHNS and CDR2 SASEGT come from the germline V gene. As DNA, the CDR3 is TGTGCCAGCAGTGATCCGGACAGGGGGCTATCAGGCAATCAGCCCCAGCATTTT. This sequence encodes CASSDPDRGLSGNQPQHF.

This rearrangement joins TRBV5-5 to TRBJ1-3; D not resolved. This CDR3 region has 14 residues. Germline CDR1 reads SGHKS; CDR2 reads YYEKEE (reference sequence). The germline V and J ends were trimmed by 4 bases and 2 bases, with 10 bases remaining between them. The CDR3 is CASSMSEAGNTIYF. The CDR3 nucleotides read TGTGCCAGCAGCATGTCAGAAGCTGGAAACACCATATATTTT.

Here the CDR3 reads CASSITGALNTEAFF. CDR3 coding DNA: TGTGCCAGTAGTATCACAGGCGCCCTGAACACTGAAGCTTTCTTT. This rearrangement joins TRBV19 to TRBJ1-1; D possibly corresponds to TRBD1 (5 bases). This CDR3 has 15 amino acids. Trimming left V 3 bases short and J 0 bases short, with 11 bases between. The germline gives CDR1 LNHDA, CDR2 SQIVND (reference sequence).

This clone was found a few times. V gene TRBV2 combines with J gene TRBJ2-7; 8 nucleotides line up with TRBD1. Germline values: CDR1 SNHLY, CDR2 FYNNEI. The CDR3 covers 17 residues. J was trimmed by 4 bases and V by 4 bases; bases with no gene match: 15. The CDR3 DNA is TGTGCCAGCAGTGGGACTGCGTGGGACAGGAGGGAGTACGAGCAGTACTTC. Translation gives CASSGTAWDRREYEQYF.